This passage covers 12 T cell receptor beta chains from one sample sequenced in a study of T cell changes during pregnancy in multiple sclerosis. Generated by immunoSEQ multiplex PCR, the TCRdb table keeps only in-frame clones and is missing some. Counted here are tens of thousands of clones, 91% occurring once; the ten biggest clones make up about 0.45%. Specimen: CD4+ T cells from peripheral blood mononuclear cells, collected in the second trimester of pregnancy. These receptors were collected from a female donor in good health, enrolled as a control in a pregnancy study.

The genes are TRBV5-8 and TRBJ1-2, with D possibly TRBD1 on 5 matching bases. The V gene's germline CDR1 is SGHTS and CDR2 YDEGEE. V shed 1 base and J shed 3 bases, with 10 bases lying between them. The CDR3 is 14 residues long. The DNA of the CDR3 is TGTGCCAGCAGCTTGACAGGCAGCTACTATGGCTACACCTTC. Protein: CASSLTGSYYGYTF.

The rearrangement joins TRBV5-4 to TRBJ2-7; TRBD1 might be the D (6 bases). The CDR3 covers 14 residues. Germline V gives CDR1 SGHNT, CDR2 YYREEE (reference sequence). Trimming took 4 bases from V and 2 from J, leaving 13 bases between them. The CDR3 is CASSPSQGPYEQYF. Written as DNA, the CDR3 is TGTGCCAGCAGCCCCTCACAGGGACCCTACGAGCAGTACTTC.

The rearrangement links TRBV5-4 to TRBJ2-1, with a possible D match to TRBD2 (7 bases). Germline CDR1 reads SGHNT; CDR2 reads YYREEE (reference sequence). The CDR3 has 15 residues. Trimming cost V 5 bases and J 7 bases, with 19 bases left between them. The CDR3 DNA sequence: TGTGCCAGCAGTTCAGGACAGCGGGGTGAAAATGAGCAGTTCTTC. This sequence encodes CASSSGQRGENEQFF.

The V and J genes are TRBV6-4 and TRBJ1-4, with D possibly being TRBD1 (6 bases). V lost 7 bases and J 11 bases, leaving 11 bases between the germline ends. CDR3 length equals 11 residues. The V gene's germline CDR1 is MRHNA and CDR2 SNTAGT. CDR3 loop: CASIIQGKLFF. CDR3 DNA sequence: TGTGCCAGCATTATCCAGGGGAAACTGTTTTTT.

CDR3 protein: CASSFSDTEAFF. CDR3 nucleotides: TGTGCCAGCAGTTTTTCGGACACTGAAGCTTTCTTT. V and J are TRBV28 and TRBJ1-1; no clear D. The CDR3 sequence is 12 residues long. Germline loops: CDR1 MDHEN, CDR2 SYDVKM. V was pared by 3 bases and J by 3 bases, with 5 bases between. Full variable domain (outside the CDR3, taken from reference TRBV28 and TRBJ1-1): DVKVTQSSRYLVKRTGEKVFLECVQDMDHENMFWYRQDPGLGLRLIYFSYDVKMKEKGDIPEGYSVSREKKERFSLILESASTNQTSMYLCASSFSDTEAFFGQGTRLTVV.

The CDR3 bases are TGTGCCAGCAGTTCAAGCCGGAGACTCAGCTCTGGAAACACCATATATTTT. It encodes CASSSSRRLSSGNTIYF. The V and J genes are TRBV28 and TRBJ1-3; D remains ambiguous. Germline CDR1 MDHEN, CDR2 SYDVKM. V gave up 4 bases and J gave up 0 bases, with 16 bases separating them. The CDR3 is 17 residues long.

The J gene is TRBJ1-1, the V gene TRBV18; D may be TRBD1 (5 bases). V was pared by 3 bases and J by 1 base, with 9 bases between. This CDR3 has 14 amino acids. Looked up from germline, CDR1 is KGHSH and CDR2 is LQKENI. CDR3 residues: CASSPGGPNTEAFF. DNA for the CDR3: TGTGCCAGCTCACCGGGGGGACCGAACACTGAAGCTTTCTTT. Together with reference TRBV18 and TRBJ1-1, the CDR3 gives the full variable domain: NAGVMQNPRHLVRRRGQEARLRCSPMKGHSHVYWYRQLPEEGLKFMVYLQKENIIDESGMPKERFSAEFPKEGPSILRIQQVVRGDSAAYFCASSPGGPNTEAFFGQGTRLTVV.

The chain recombines TRBV7-6 with TRBJ2-1; TRBD1 matches at 7 bases. Germline assignment: CDR1 SGHVS and CDR2 FNYEAQ. The V and J ends lost 2 bases and 7 bases, in that order; junction bases with no gene match: 2. The CDR3 has 13 amino acids. CDR3 bases: TGTGCCAGCAGCTTAACAGGGGCGAATGAGCAGTTCTTC. Protein: CASSLTGANEQFF.

The rearrangement uses TRBV11-3 and TRBJ2-1; 13 nucleotides agree with TRBD2. V gave up 1 base and J gave up 8 bases; unmatched junction bases: 5. The V gene's germline CDR1 is SGHNT and CDR2 YENEEA. The CDR3 is 16 residues long. The DNA for the CDR3 is TGTGCCAGCAGCTTAGGACTAGCGGGGGGTCACGATGAGCAGTTCTTC. It encodes CASSLGLAGGHDEQFF.

The genes are TRBV20-1 and TRBJ2-3; tentative D call: TRBD2 (6 bases). V lost 7 bases and J lost 1, with 6 bases in between. Germline V gene lookup returns CDR1 DFQATT and CDR2 SNEGSKA (reference sequence). This CDR3 spans 11 amino acids. This chain's CDR3 is CSGGGTDTQYF. CDR3 nucleotide sequence: TGCAGTGGGGGGGGCACAGATACGCAGTATTTT.

CDR3 DNA: TGCGCCAGCAGCTTGGGGGGCAGGGAGGTCACTGAAGCTTTCTTT. Translation: CASSLGGREVTEAFF. The rearrangement joins TRBV5-1 to TRBJ1-1, with D tentatively TRBD1 (5 bases). Trimming pared 0 bases from V and 4 bases from J, leaving 13 bases between. Per germline, CDR1 SGHRS and CDR2 YFSETQ. This CDR3 has 15 amino acids.

The rearrangement joins TRBV18 to TRBJ2-7, with 8 bases matching TRBD1. Germline V gene sequence: CDR1 KGHSH, CDR2 LQKENI. Losses at the gene ends were 3 bases for V and 2 bases for J; bases not matched to a gene: 3. This CDR3 comprises 14 residues. In nucleotides, the CDR3 is TGTGCCAGCTCACCCCGACAGGGGACCTACGAGCAGTACTTC. It translates to CASSPRQGTYEQYF. Combining the CDR3 with reference TRBV18 and TRBJ2-7 gives the whole variable domain NAGVMQNPRHLVRRRGQEARLRCSPMKGHSHVYWYRQLPEEGLKFMVYLQKENIIDESGMPKERFSAEFPKEGPSILRIQQVVRGDSAAYFCASSPRQGTYEQYFGPGTRLTVT.